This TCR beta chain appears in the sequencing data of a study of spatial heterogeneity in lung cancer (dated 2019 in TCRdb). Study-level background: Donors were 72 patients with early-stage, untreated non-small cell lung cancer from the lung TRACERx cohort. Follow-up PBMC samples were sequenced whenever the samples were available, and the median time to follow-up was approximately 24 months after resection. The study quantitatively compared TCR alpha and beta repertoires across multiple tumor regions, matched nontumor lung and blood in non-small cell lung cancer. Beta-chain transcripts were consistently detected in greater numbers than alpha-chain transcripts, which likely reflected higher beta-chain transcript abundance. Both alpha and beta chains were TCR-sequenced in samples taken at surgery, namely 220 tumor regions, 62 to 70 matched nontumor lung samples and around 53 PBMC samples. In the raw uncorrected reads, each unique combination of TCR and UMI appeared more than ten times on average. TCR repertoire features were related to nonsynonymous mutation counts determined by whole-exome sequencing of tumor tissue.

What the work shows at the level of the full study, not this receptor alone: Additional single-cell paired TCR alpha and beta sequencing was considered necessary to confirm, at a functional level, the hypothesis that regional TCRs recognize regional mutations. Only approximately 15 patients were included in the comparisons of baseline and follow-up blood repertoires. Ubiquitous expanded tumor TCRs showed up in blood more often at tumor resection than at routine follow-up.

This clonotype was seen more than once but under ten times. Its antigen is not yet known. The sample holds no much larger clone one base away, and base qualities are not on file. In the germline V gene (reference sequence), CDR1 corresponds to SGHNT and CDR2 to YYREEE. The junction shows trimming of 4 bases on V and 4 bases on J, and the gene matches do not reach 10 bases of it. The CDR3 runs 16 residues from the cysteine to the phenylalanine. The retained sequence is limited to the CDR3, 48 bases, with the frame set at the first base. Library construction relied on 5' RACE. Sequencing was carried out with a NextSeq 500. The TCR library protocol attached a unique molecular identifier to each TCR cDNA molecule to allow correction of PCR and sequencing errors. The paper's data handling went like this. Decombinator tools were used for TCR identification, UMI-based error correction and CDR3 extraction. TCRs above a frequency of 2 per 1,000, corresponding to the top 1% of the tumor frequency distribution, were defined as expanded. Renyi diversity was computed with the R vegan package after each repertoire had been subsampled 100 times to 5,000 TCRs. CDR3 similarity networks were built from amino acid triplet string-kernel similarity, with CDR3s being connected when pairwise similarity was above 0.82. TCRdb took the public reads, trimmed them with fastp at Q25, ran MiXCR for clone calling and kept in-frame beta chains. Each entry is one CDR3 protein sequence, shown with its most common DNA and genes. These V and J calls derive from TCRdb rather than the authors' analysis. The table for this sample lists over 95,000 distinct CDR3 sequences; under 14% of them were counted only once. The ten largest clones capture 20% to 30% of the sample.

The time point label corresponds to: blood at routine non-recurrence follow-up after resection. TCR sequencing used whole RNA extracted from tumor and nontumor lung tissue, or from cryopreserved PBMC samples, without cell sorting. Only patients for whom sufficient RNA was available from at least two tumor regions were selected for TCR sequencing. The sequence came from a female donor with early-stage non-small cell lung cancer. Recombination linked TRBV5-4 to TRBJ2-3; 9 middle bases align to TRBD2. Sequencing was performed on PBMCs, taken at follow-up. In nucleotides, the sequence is TGTGCCAGCAGCATGGGAGGACTAGCGACGGCAGATACGCAGTATTTT. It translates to CASSMGGLATADTQYF.